Below, 18 T cell receptor beta chains from the same sample are listed, as sequenced in a study of T cell responses to AZD1222 COVID-19 vaccine. Profiled with immunoSEQ multiplex PCR; TCRdb holds only in-frame clones, not every one. The sample carries nearly 90,000 clones, about 86% recorded once. The sample consisted of peripheral blood, taken on day 0 of MenACWY control vaccination. These receptors originate from an adult in good health.

This rearrangement joins TRBV5-6 to TRBJ1-2; no definite D call. Germline V gives CDR1 SGHDT, CDR2 YYEEEE. Deletions cut 2 bases from V and 4 bases from J, with 6 bases between. The CDR3 totals 12 residues. The CDR3 region has the DNA TGTGCCAGCAGCTTACCAGCCTATGGCTACACCTTC. It codes for CASSLPAYGYTF.

V is TRBV6-5 and J is TRBJ1-5, with D uncertain. There are 15 residues in the CDR3. The V end was cut by 0 bases, the J end by 2 bases, with 8 bases between. Germline loops: CDR1 MNHEY, CDR2 SVGAGI. CDR3 loop: CASSYSQLGNQPQHF. As DNA, the CDR3 is TGTGCCAGCAGTTACTCTCAGCTGGGCAATCAGCCCCAGCATTTT.

The chain uses TRBV14 and TRBJ2-2, with D possibly TRBD2 on 6 matching bases. The V end was cut by 6 bases, the J end by 7 bases, with 30 bases between. Germline V CDR1 and CDR2: SGHDN, FVKESK. This CDR3 region has 19 residues. As DNA, the CDR3 is TGTGCCAGCAGTCATAGGGGCGGAAGGACACCCGGGGAGGTCGGGGAGCTGTTTTTT. Protein sequence: CASSHRGGRTPGEVGELFF.

J is TRBJ1-5 and V is TRBV6-5; D uncertain. V lost 5 bases and J 4 bases, leaving 15 bases between the germline ends. Germline CDR1 MNHEY, CDR2 SVGAGI. The CDR3 extends over 15 amino acids. For the CDR3, the DNA is TGTGCCAGCAGTATTCAAGAGGGTCAGAATCAGCCCCAGCATTTT. It encodes CASSIQEGQNQPQHF.

The chain uses TRBV19 and TRBJ2-1, with 7 bases lining up with TRBD2. J was trimmed by 2 bases and V by 3 bases; bases with no gene match: 7. CDR1 and CDR2 from the germline V gene are LNHDA and SQIVND (reference sequence). CDR3 length equals 16 residues. CDR3 sequence: CASSMGGGFAYNEQFF. As DNA, the CDR3 is TGTGCCAGTAGTATGGGGGGGGGTTTCGCCTACAATGAGCAGTTCTTC.

This clone was observed a single time. The chain has TRBV19 and TRBJ1-1; D gene unclear. Trimming stripped 0 bases from V and 0 bases from J, with 5 bases between. This CDR3 has 14 amino acids. Germline assignment: CDR1 LNHDA and CDR2 SQIVND (reference sequence). The CDR3: CASSIEGMNTEAFF. CDR3 bases: TGTGCCAGTAGTATAGAGGGGATGAACACTGAAGCTTTCTTT. The entire variable domain, with the rest obtained from reference TRBV19 and TRBJ1-1, is as follows: DGGITQSPKYLFRKEGQNVTLSCEQNLNHDAMYWYRQDPGQGLRLIYYSQIVNDFQKGDIAEGYSVSREKKESFPLTVTSAQKNPTAFYLCASSIEGMNTEAFFGQGTRLTVV.

This chain connects TRBV5-1 to TRBJ1-2; D perhaps matches TRBD1 (6 bases). CDR3 length equals 14 residues. Germline values: CDR1 SGHRS, CDR2 YFSETQ. Trimming took off 3 bases at V and 4 bases at J, with 13 bases between the two ends. CDR3 in DNA: TGCGCCAGCAGCTCGACAGGAGGACCCTATGGCTACACCTTC. It codes for CASSSTGGPYGYTF.

This clone has only one observation. This sequence joins TRBV2 and TRBJ1-1, with D unclear. Germline V gene sequence: CDR1 SNHLY, CDR2 FYNNEI. Trimming left V 3 bases short and J 1 base short, with 0 bases between. There are 11 residues in the CDR3. CDR3 residues: CASSENTEAFF. The CDR3 DNA is TGTGCCAGCAGTGAGAACACTGAAGCTTTCTTT.

This chain uses TRBV19 with TRBJ1-2, with D unresolved. This CDR3 is built from 14 residues. Germline lookup yields CDR1 LNHDA and CDR2 SQIVND (reference sequence). Trimming removed 7 bases from V and 0 bases from J, with 12 bases in between. The DNA for the CDR3 is TGTGCCAGTACTCGTGGGCCTTCTAACTATGGCTACACCTTC. Translation gives CASTRGPSNYGYTF.

The V and J genes are TRBV5-4 and TRBJ2-7; D gene unclear. The CDR3 is 13 amino acids. CDR1 SGHNT and CDR2 YYREEE come from the germline V gene (reference sequence). V was pared by 0 bases and J by 1 base, with 5 bases between. The CDR3: CASSLVGSYEQYF. CDR3 DNA: TGTGCCAGCAGCTTGGTAGGGTCCTACGAGCAGTACTTC.

This chain uses TRBV30 with TRBJ2-1; TRBD2 aligns across 7 bases. The junction had 3 bases not matched to a gene; V was cut back by 0 bases and J by 1 base. The germline gives CDR1 GTSNPN, CDR2 SVGIG (reference sequence). CDR3 length equals 15 residues. The chain's CDR3 is CAWSVGGGSYNEQFF. CDR3 sequence (DNA): TGTGCCTGGAGTGTCGGCGGGGGATCCTACAATGAGCAGTTCTTC.

The V gene is TRBV5-4, the J gene TRBJ2-5; 13 positions agree with TRBD2. The CDR3 runs to 15 residues. J was trimmed by 5 bases and V by 1 base; bases with no gene match: 2. Per germline, CDR1 SGHNT and CDR2 YYREEE (reference sequence). Written as DNA, the CDR3 is TGTGCCAGCAGCTTGAGACTAGCGGGGGGTGAGACCCAGTACTTC. This translates into CASSLRLAGGETQYF.

J is TRBJ1-2 and V is TRBV25-1; D uncertain. Germline V gives CDR1 MGHDK, CDR2 SYGVNS. The V end lost 5 bases, the J end lost 5 bases, and 12 bases lay between the germline ends. There are 13 residues in the CDR3. CDR3 DNA sequence: TGTGCCAGCAGTCTCGGGGATCGGTATGGCTACACCTTC. Amino acids: CASSLGDRYGYTF.

The chain employs TRBV21-1 and TRBJ2-3. TRBV21-1 is flagged as a pseudogene. The CDR3 sequence is 15 residues long. CDR3 loop: CAPDQTRTDTDTQYF. Written as DNA, the CDR3 is TGTGCCCCCGACCAAACCCGCACTGACACAGATACGCAGTATTTT.

The DNA of the CDR3 is TGTGCCAGCAGCGAACTAGCGGGGAAACAAGAGACCCAGTACTTC. The encoded protein is CASSELAGKQETQYF. The genes are TRBV7-2 and TRBJ2-5; TRBD2 matches 10 bases. CDR1 is SGHTA, CDR2 FQGNSA, per germline. This CDR3 region has 15 residues. The V gene end was trimmed by 5 bases and the J gene end by 2 bases; junction bases not matched to a gene: 5.

The V gene is TRBV6-1, the J gene TRBJ2-1; D may be TRBD1 (5 bases). The germline gives CDR1 MNHNS, CDR2 SASEGT. This CDR3 has 15 amino acids. V was cut by 1 base and J by 3 bases, with 10 bases left in between. The chain's CDR3 is CASSEGGSSYNEQFF. Written as DNA, the CDR3 is TGTGCCAGCAGTGAAGGGGGCAGTAGCTACAATGAGCAGTTCTTC.

V usage is TRBV7-9 and J usage is TRBJ2-7; D is uncertain. The CDR3 sequence is 16 residues long. Between the trimmed V and J ends, which lost 0 bases and 0 bases, there was a span of 12 bases. CDR1 is SEHNR and CDR2 is FQNEAQ in the germline V gene (reference sequence). The DNA for the CDR3 is TGTGCCAGCAGCTTAGCGGTGCCACCCATCTCCTACGAGCAGTACTTC. This encodes CASSLAVPPISYEQYF.

This chain connects TRBV2 to TRBJ2-2; D unclear. Trimming removed 3 bases from V and 0 bases from J, with 20 bases in between. Germline V gives CDR1 SNHLY, CDR2 FYNNEI. The CDR3 is 19 residues long. The CDR3 region has the DNA TGTGCCAGCAGTGAGTCGGCCCCTGGACGGACCGCGAACACCGGGGAGCTGTTTTTT. Translated: CASSESAPGRTANTGELFF.